A selection of T cell receptor beta chains follows, all from one sample in a study of Ad26.COV2.S vaccination and SARS-CoV-2 variants. Sequenced by immunoSEQ multiplex PCR; TCRdb stores in-frame clones only, minus some. This sample has hundreds of thousands of clones, with around 90% found just once. The source was peripheral blood, collected in a trial of Ad26.COV2.S vaccine versus placebo. The receptor set was obtained from a person aged 18-60 years who received the Ad26.COV2.S COVID-19 vaccine or a placebo. Each CDR3 is given with its conserved first and last residue. A D gene is named only where the DNA matches it firmly.

J: TRBJ1-1
D: -
V: TRBV7-8
CDR3: CASSLDGGSTEAFF
DNA: TGTGCCAGCAGCTTAGACGGGGGGAGCACTGAAGCTTTCTTT

J: TRBJ2-5
D: -
V: TRBV7-7
CDR3: CASSLAGIQETQYF
DNA: TGTGCCAGCAGCTTAGCGGGGATCCAAGAGACCCAGTACTTC

J: TRBJ2-1
D: -
V: TRBV9
CDR3: CASTSGLSYNEQFF
DNA: TGTGCCAGTACCTCCGGCCTCTCCTACAATGAGCAGTTCTTC

J: TRBJ2-5
D: TRBD1
V: TRBV5-1
CDR3: CASSERTGRTETQYF
DNA: TGCGCCAGCAGCGAAAGGACAGGGCGGACGGAGACCCAGTACTTC

J: TRBJ2-3
D: -
V: TRBV5-1
CDR3: CASSLVQGRTDTQYF
DNA: TGCGCCAGCAGCTTGGTTCAGGGGCGCACAGATACGCAGTATTTT

J: TRBJ2-5
D: -
V: TRBV14
CDR3: CASSQTNKETQYF
DNA: TGTGCCAGCAGCCAAACCAATAAAGAGACCCAGTACTTC

J: TRBJ2-3
D: -
V: TRBV18
CDR3: CASSPTRITSTDTQYF
DNA: TGTGCCAGCTCACCTACGCGCATTACTAGCACAGATACGCAGTATTTT

J: TRBJ1-2
D: TRBD1
V: TRBV7-2
CDR3: CARPDRGNYGYTF
DNA: TGTGCCAGGCCGGACAGGGGCAACTATGGCTACACCTTC

J: TRBJ2-5
D: -
V: TRBV2
CDR3: CASGYAETQYF
DNA: TGTGCCAGCGGATATGCAGAGACCCAGTACTTC

J: TRBJ2-1
D: -
V: TRBV10-2
CDR3: CASRLGHEQFF
DNA: TGCGCCAGCCGGTTGGGTCATGAGCAGTTCTTC

J: TRBJ2-7
D: -
V: TRBV7-2
CDR3: CASSLGTPLYYEQYF
DNA: TGTGCCAGCAGCCTAGGGACTCCCCTGTACTACGAGCAGTACTTC

J: TRBJ2-3
D: -
V: TRBV19
CDR3: CASSIDLTAVGDTQYF
DNA: TGTGCCAGTAGTATAGATCTAACTGCCGTGGGAGATACGCAGTATTTT

J: TRBJ2-5
D: -
V: TRBV2
CDR3: CASSSSPETQYF
DNA: TGTGCCAGCAGTTCTAGTCCAGAGACCCAGTACTTC

J: TRBJ1-5
D: TRBD1
V: TRBV10-3
CDR3: CAISADRGNQPQHF
DNA: TGTGCCATCAGTGCTGACAGGGGCAATCAGCCCCAGCATTTT

J: TRBJ2-4
D: -
V: TRBV19
CDR3: CASSREVVDIQYF
DNA: TGTGCCAGTAGTAGGGAAGTAGTAGACATTCAGTACTTC

J: TRBJ2-7
D: TRBD1
V: TRBV3-1/TRBV3-2
CDR3: CASSQGDRSARF
DNA: TGTGCCAGCAGCCAAGGGGACAGGTCGGCGCGGTTC

J: TRBJ2-3
D: -
V: TRBV6-6
CDR3: CASSYIGPTDTQYF
DNA: TGTGCCAGCAGTTATATAGGACCCACAGATACGCAGTATTTT

J: TRBJ2-1
D: -
V: TRBV29-1
CDR3: CSVVRVGENNEQFF
DNA: TGCAGCGTTGTCCGGGTAGGGGAAAACAATGAGCAGTTCTTC

J: TRBJ2-5
D: TRBD2
V: TRBV3-1/TRBV3-2
CDR3: CASSQYGTSGLETQYF
DNA: TGTGCCAGCAGCCAATACGGGACTAGCGGGTTAGAGACCCAGTACTTC

J: TRBJ2-1
D: -
V: TRBV30
CDR3: CAWATGSIHNEQFF
DNA: TGTGCCTGGGCCACAGGGTCTATACACAATGAGCAGTTCTTC

J: TRBJ2-7
D: TRBD1
V: TRBV5-4
CDR3: CASSLGQGLTYEQYF
DNA: TGTGCCAGCAGCTTGGGACAGGGGTTAACCTACGAGCAGTACTTC

J: TRBJ1-6
D: -
V: TRBV5-1
CDR3: CASSPEQGGYDSPLHF
DNA: TGCGCCAGCAGCCCCGAACAGGGTGGCTATGATTCACCCCTCCACTTT

J: TRBJ1-1
D: -
V: TRBV27
CDR3: CASLRGAGDNTEAFF
DNA: TGTGCCAGCTTAAGGGGTGCTGGGGATAACACTGAAGCTTTCTTT

J: TRBJ1-4
D: -
V: TRBV6-6
CDR3: CASSYSGPGGSEKLFF
DNA: TGTGCCAGCAGTTACTCGGGTCCGGGAGGATCCGAAAAACTGTTTTTT

J: TRBJ2-5
D: TRBD1
V: TRBV5-1
CDR3: CASSFGQGRAQETQYF
DNA: TGCGCCAGCAGCTTTGGACAGGGCCGAGCCCAAGAGACCCAGTACTTC

J: TRBJ2-1
D: TRBD2
V: TRBV18
CDR3: CASSRAGGSAEEQFF
DNA: TGTGCCAGCTCACGAGCGGGAGGCTCGGCGGAGGAGCAGTTCTTC